The following is a TCR beta chain sequence with its context. This sample was taken from a study of blood T cell repertoires in COVID-19. Methods used by the authors: Quantification of nucleated cells was approximated via reference gene primer amplification. Only in-frame clones appear in the TCRdb table, and some are missing; sequencing was by immunoSEQ multiplex PCR. The V and J calls and clone size were taken over from that table, and D and trimming were inferred from the DNA. Of tens of thousands of clones detected, around 90% appear once; the ten largest clones hold about 2.6%. Trimming took off 5 bases at V and 0 bases at J, with 9 bases between the two ends. Germline CDR1 is MNHNY and CDR2 is SVGAGI (reference sequence). The CDR3 is 14 residues long.

The source is a man aged 45-65 years with active COVID-19. The sequenced sample was peripheral blood. This sequence joins TRBV6-6 and TRBJ2-3; weak D call: TRBD1 (6 bases). The CDR3 sequence: CASSVTGSTDTQYF. In DNA, the CDR3 is TGTGCCAGCAGTGTGACAGGTAGCACAGATACGCAGTATTTT.